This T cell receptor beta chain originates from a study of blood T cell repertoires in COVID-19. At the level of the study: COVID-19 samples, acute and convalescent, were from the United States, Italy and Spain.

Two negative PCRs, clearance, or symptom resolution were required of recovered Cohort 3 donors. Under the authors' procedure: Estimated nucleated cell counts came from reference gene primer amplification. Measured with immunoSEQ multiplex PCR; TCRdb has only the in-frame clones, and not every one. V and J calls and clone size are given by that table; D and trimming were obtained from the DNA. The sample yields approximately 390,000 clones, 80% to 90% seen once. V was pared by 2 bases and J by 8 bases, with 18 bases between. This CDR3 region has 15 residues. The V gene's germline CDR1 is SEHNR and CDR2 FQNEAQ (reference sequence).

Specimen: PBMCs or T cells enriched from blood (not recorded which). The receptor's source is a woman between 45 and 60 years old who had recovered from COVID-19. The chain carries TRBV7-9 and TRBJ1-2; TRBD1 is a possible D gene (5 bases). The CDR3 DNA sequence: TGTGCCAGCAGCTTACCCTCTGCAGGGAAGGAGGGCTACACCTTC. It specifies CASSLPSAGKEGYTF.